These T cell receptor beta chains were read from a single sample in a study of T cells after yellow fever vaccination. TCRdb reprocessed the 5' RACE reads with MiXCR, giving one entry per CDR3 protein. The sample has under 700,000 distinct CDR3 sequences, less than 20% seen once. Sequences were derived from PBMCs, sampled about 5 days after the first yellow fever vaccination. These receptors were obtained from a man aged 18 to 35 who received the YFV17D yellow fever vaccine. The CDR3 runs from the conserved cysteine through the conserved F or W. Each record gives: clone size, J gene, D gene, V gene, CDR3 protein, CDR3 DNA. D genes are given only for firm matches. A clone size is listed for some rows: how often the clone was seen (once, few, many), or a class if it is expanded.

few	TRBJ2-7	TRBD1	TRBV5-1	CASSLPGQGTSYEQYF	TGCGCCAGCAGCCTACCGGGACAGGGGACCTCCTACGAGCAGTACTTC
-	TRBJ1-2	-	TRBV29-1	CSVARQSPYGYTF	TGCAGCGTTGCCCGTCAGTCCCCCTATGGCTACACCTTC
few	TRBJ2-7	TRBD1	TRBV12-3/TRBV12-4	CASRDRGFYEQYF	TGTGCCAGCAGAGACAGGGGGTTCTACGAGCAGTACTTC
-	TRBJ1-6	TRBD1	TRBV25-1	CASSEFPGGNSPLHF	TGTGCCAGCAGTGAATTCCCAGGGGGCAATTCACCCCTCCACTTT
few	TRBJ1-2	-	TRBV6-1	CASSEYGEINYGYTF	TGTGCCAGCAGTGAATACGGCGAAATTAACTATGGCTACACCTTC
many	TRBJ1-1	-	TRBV18	CASSPNTEAFF	TGTGCCAGCAGTCCGAACACTGAAGCTTTCTTT
-	TRBJ1-4	-	TRBV12-3/TRBV12-4	CASSYRQATNEKLFF	TGTGCCAGCAGTTACCGACAGGCAACTAATGAAAAACTGTTTTTT
few	TRBJ2-7	-	TRBV7-2	CASNPGTSYEQYF	TGTGCCAGCAACCCAGGGACATCCTACGAGCAGTACTTC
-	TRBJ1-1	-	TRBV5-1	CASSLASAWSTEAFF	TGCGCCAGCAGCTTGGCGTCAGCCTGGAGCACTGAAGCTTTCTTT
few	TRBJ1-1	-	TRBV3-1	CASSQGAFTGMNTEAFF	TGTGCCAGCAGCCAAGGCGCCTTTACGGGCATGAACACTGAAGCTTTCTTT
few	TRBJ2-5	TRBD2	TRBV28	CASKLAGNLKGTQYF	TGTGCCAGTAAACTAGCGGGGAACTTAAAGGGGACCCAGTACTTC
few	TRBJ1-6	-	TRBV7-6	CASSSLGDSPLHF	TGTGCCAGCAGCTCACTGGGGGATTCACCCCTCCACTTT
-	TRBJ2-4	-	TRBV7-3	CASSPGDRKNIQYF	TGTGCCAGCAGCCCGGGGGACAGAAAAAACATTCAGTACTTC
-	TRBJ1-5	TRBD1	TRBV6-2/TRBV6-3	CAGGQGAEPQHF	TGTGCCGGAGGACAGGGGGCTGAGCCCCAGCATTTT
many	TRBJ1-2	-	TRBV29-1	CSVGRLGYTF	TGCAGCGTTGGAAGACTTGGCTACACCTTC
once	TRBJ1-1	TRBD1	TRBV27	CASSPGGTGVTEAFF	TGTGCCAGCAGTCCTGGAGGGACAGGGGTCACTGAAGCTTTCTTT
many	TRBJ2-7	TRBD1	TRBV12-3/TRBV12-4	CASSSRTGIYEQYF	TGTGCCAGCAGTTCTCGGACAGGGATCTACGAGCAGTACTTC
-	TRBJ2-3	-	TRBV29-1	CSVRRTFTDTQYF	TGCAGCGTTCGTCGGACCTTCACAGATACGCAGTATTTT
many	TRBJ2-3	-	TRBV12-3/TRBV12-4	CATSYGDSTDTQYF	TGTGCCACCAGCTACGGGGATTCCACAGATACGCAGTATTTT
-	TRBJ2-3	TRBD2	TRBV29-1	CSVAGGGQDTQYF	TGCAGCGTTGCGGGGGGTGGTCAAGATACGCAGTATTTT
-	TRBJ2-1	-	TRBV9	CASSVGQDGEQFF	TGTGCCAGCAGCGTAGGACAGGATGGCGAGCAGTTCTTC
few	TRBJ2-6	-	TRBV7-3	CASSPTAGANVLTF	TGTGCCAGCAGCCCGACTGCTGGGGCCAACGTCCTGACTTTC
few	TRBJ1-5	-	TRBV7-9	CASSHSGFNQPQHF	TGTGCCAGCAGCCATTCAGGGTTCAATCAGCCCCAGCATTTT
-	TRBJ1-1	TRBD1	TRBV29-1	CSVVKGRGAEAFF	TGCAGCGTTGTCAAGGGCAGGGGGGCTGAAGCTTTCTTT
-	TRBJ1-2	-	TRBV10-3	CAISQVQEANYGYTF	TGTGCCATCAGCCAAGTACAGGAAGCTAACTATGGCTACACCTTC
few	TRBJ2-1	TRBD2	TRBV27	CASSFGGAYNEQFF	TGTGCCAGCAGTTTCGGGGGGGCCTACAATGAGCAGTTCTTC
-	TRBJ1-5	-	TRBV15	CATSIRSNQPQHF	TGTGCCACCTCAATCAGGAGCAATCAGCCCCAGCATTTT
-	TRBJ1-1	-	TRBV7-2	CASSLVAGYTEAFF	TGTGCCAGCAGCTTAGTGGCGGGATACACTGAAGCTTTCTTT
few	TRBJ2-3	TRBD2	TRBV4-1	CASSQGLAVRGSTDTQYF	TGCGCCAGCAGCCAGGGACTAGCGGTACGGGGTAGCACAGATACGCAGTATTTT
-	TRBJ2-3	-	TRBV9	CASSGGTKADTQYF	TGTGCCAGCAGCGGTGGGACAAAGGCAGATACGCAGTATTTT
few	TRBJ2-1	-	TRBV6-6	CASLVPPYNEQFF	TGTGCCAGCCTAGTGCCCCCCTACAATGAGCAGTTCTTC
many	TRBJ2-2	-	TRBV7-3	CASRPSGTFNTGELFF	TGTGCCAGCAGACCCTCTGGGACCTTTAACACCGGGGAGCTGTTTTTT
-	TRBJ2-2	TRBD1	TRBV7-9	CASSSDRGRIGELFF	TGTGCCAGCAGCTCAGACAGGGGGCGAATCGGGGAGCTGTTTTTT
-	TRBJ2-3	TRBD2	TRBV5-4	CASSYPRGGGPDTQYF	TGTGCCAGCAGCTACCCTCGCGGGGGGGGTCCAGATACGCAGTATTTT
few	TRBJ2-1	-	TRBV7-3	CASSYTGGPYNEQFF	TGTGCCAGCAGCTATACTGGTGGCCCCTACAATGAGCAGTTCTTC
-	TRBJ2-7	TRBD1	TRBV10-2	CASFPLFEGASDEQYF	TGCGCCAGCTTCCCCCTTTTTGAGGGGGCGTCGGATGAGCAGTACTTC
-	TRBJ2-5	-	TRBV5-1	CASSLGVTRETQYF	TGCGCCAGCAGCTTGGGGGTAACGAGAGAGACCCAGTACTTC
few	TRBJ2-3	-	TRBV24-1	CATSDSPSSPPDTQYF	TGTGCCACCAGTGATTCCCCTAGTTCCCCCCCAGATACGCAGTATTTT
-	TRBJ1-4	-	TRBV5-4	CASSFPGSGEKLFF	TGTGCCAGCAGCTTCCCGGGCAGTGGTGAAAAACTGTTTTTT
few	TRBJ2-2	-	TRBV5-1	CASQSWDKSTGELFF	TGCGCCAGCCAAAGCTGGGACAAGTCCACCGGGGAGCTGTTTTTT
few	TRBJ1-6	-	TRBV20-1	CSARAGSSYNSPLHF	TGCAGTGCTAGAGCCGGGAGCTCCTATAATTCACCCCTCCACTTT
-	TRBJ1-2	-	TRBV20-1	CSASGGQGGGYGYTF	TGCAGTGCTAGCGGTGGCCAGGGCGGTGGCTATGGCTACACCTTC